Listed here are 28 T cell receptor beta chains from one sample, sequenced in a study of cytotoxic CD8 clonotypes in ibrutinib-treated CLL. Libraries were prepared by immunoSEQ multiplex PCR; TCRdb keeps only in-frame clonotypes and omits some of them. The sample includes over 200,000 clones, roughly 79% of them seen just once. The material was PBMCs, obtained after 12 months of ibrutinib treatment. These receptors originate from a human donor with chronic lymphocytic leukemia.

This CDR3 is CASRWTGPNEKLFF. In DNA, the CDR3 is TGTGCCAGCCGCTGGACAGGCCCTAATGAAAAACTGTTTTTT. The gene calls are TRBV28 and TRBJ1-4; TRBD1 matches 7 bases. CDR3 size: 14 residues. The germline CDR1 and CDR2 sequences are MDHEN and SYDVKM. V lost 8 bases to trimming and J lost 3 bases; unmatched junction nucleotides: 6.

The chain has TRBV28 and TRBJ2-7; 12 bases are shared with TRBD2. This CDR3 comprises 15 residues. CDR1 and CDR2 from the germline V gene are MDHEN and SYDVKM. Trimming removed 3 bases from V and 5 bases from J; junction bases left unmatched: 5. CDR3 sequence reads: CASSFYRLAGDEQYF. The CDR3 coding sequence is TGTGCCAGCAGTTTCTACCGACTAGCGGGGGACGAGCAGTACTTC.

The rearrangement joins TRBV27 to TRBJ2-7; a possible D gene is TRBD2 (5 bases). The CDR3 covers 13 residues. Trimming cost V 4 bases and J 2 bases, with 9 bases left between them. The germline V gene encodes CDR1 MNHEY and CDR2 SMNVEV (reference sequence). The CDR3, as DNA: TGTGCCAGCAGTTATGAGGGCGCCTACGAGCAGTACTTC. It encodes CASSYEGAYEQYF.

The chain combines TRBV27 with TRBJ2-7; D uncertain. The CDR3 runs 14 residues. CDR1 is MNHEY, CDR2 SMNVEV, per germline (reference sequence). The ends were cut back, 9 bases at V and 7 bases at J, with 22 bases in the middle. This CDR3 reads CASRHKAEWGEQYF. Written as DNA, the CDR3 is TGTGCCAGTCGACACAAGGCTGAATGGGGAGAGCAGTACTTC.

The V and J genes are TRBV2 and TRBJ2-5; unclear D gene. This CDR3 spans 15 amino acids. The germline CDR1 and CDR2 sequences are SNHLY and FYNNEI. V was shortened by 1 base and J by 5 bases, with 14 bases between the two germline ends. The CDR3 here is CASSEDMGKGETQYF. CDR3 nucleotide sequence: TGTGCCAGCAGTGAAGACATGGGGAAAGGGGAGACCCAGTACTTC. Drawing the rest from reference TRBV2 and TRBJ2-5, the complete variable domain is EPEVTQTPSHQVTQMGQEVILRCVPISNHLYFYWYRQILGQKVEFLVSFYNNEISEKSEIFDDQFSVERPDGSNFTLKIRSTKLEDSAMYFCASSEDMGKGETQYFGPGTRLLVL.

V gene TRBV12-5 combines with J gene TRBJ2-3; no firm D call. Germline V gene lookup returns CDR1 LGHNT and CDR2 FRNRAP. Trimming pared 1 base from V and 4 bases from J, leaving 3 bases between. This CDR3 spans 12 amino acids. CDR3 DNA: TGTGCTAGTGGTTTGGGCTCAGATACGCAGTATTTT. This codes for CASGLGSDTQYF.

V usage is TRBV28 and J usage is TRBJ2-7; maybe TRBD2 (5 bases). The ends were cut back, 3 bases at V and 2 bases at J, with 5 bases in the middle. Germline CDR1 and CDR2: MDHEN and SYDVKM. The CDR3 loop spans 12 amino acids. The CDR3 region is CASSLRAYEQYF. CDR3 coding DNA: TGTGCCAGCAGTTTGAGGGCCTACGAGCAGTACTTC.

The V and J genes are TRBV27 and TRBJ2-1; 9 bases match TRBD2. Per the germline V gene, CDR1 is MNHEY and CDR2 is SMNVEV (reference sequence). The J segment lost 9 bases and the V segment lost 3 bases, leaving 9 bases of the junction unmatched. The CDR3 extends over 15 amino acids. CDR3: CASSFSGSFLFEQFF. The DNA of the CDR3 is TGTGCCAGCAGTTTTAGCGGGAGCTTTCTTTTTGAGCAGTTCTTC.

This chain connects TRBV18 to TRBJ2-7, with no clear D. V lost 5 bases, J lost 0 bases, and 8 bases lay in between. Germline V lookup: CDR1 KGHSH, CDR2 LQKENI. This CDR3 has 13 residues. DNA of the CDR3: TGTGCCAGCTCAGCGGCCCTCTCCTACGAGCAGTACTTC. Its translation is CASSAALSYEQYF. Combining the CDR3 with reference TRBV18 and TRBJ2-7 gives the whole variable domain NAGVMQNPRHLVRRRGQEARLRCSPMKGHSHVYWYRQLPEEGLKFMVYLQKENIIDESGMPKERFSAEFPKEGPSILRIQQVVRGDSAAYFCASSAALSYEQYFGPGTRLTVT.

J is TRBJ1-1 and V is TRBV19, with D maybe TRBD1 (5 bases). V was shortened by 1 base and J by 1 base, with 13 bases between the two germline ends. The CDR3 totals 16 residues. Germline V CDR1 and CDR2: LNHDA, SQIVND (reference sequence). CDR3 in DNA: TGTGCCAGTAGTATAGGGGGCAGACCATCGAACACTGAAGCTTTCTTT. Amino acid sequence: CASSIGGRPSNTEAFF.

The chain has TRBV6-5 and TRBJ1-2, with a weak D call TRBD1 (6 bases). CDR1 is MNHEY and CDR2 is SVGAGI in the germline V gene. With 7 bases removed from V and 3 bases from J, the gap between germline ends came to 12 bases. This CDR3 is built from 13 residues. The CDR3 sequence is CASIGQSHYGYTF. CDR3 in DNA: TGTGCCAGCATCGGACAGTCACACTATGGCTACACCTTC.

The gene calls are TRBV10-3 and TRBJ1-4; tentative D call: TRBD1 (5 bases). The V gene lost 3 bases and the J gene lost 0 bases, with 14 bases spanning the gap. From germline, CDR1 is ENHRY and CDR2 SYGVKD. CDR3 length: 17 residues. CDR3 region: CAISDLGPDTTNEKLFF. In DNA form, the CDR3 reads TGTGCCATCAGTGACCTGGGACCTGACACAACTAATGAAAAACTGTTTTTT.

The chain has TRBV16 and TRBJ1-1, with D tentatively TRBD1 (5 bases). Trimming left V 4 bases short and J 1 base short, with 19 bases between. The CDR3 loop spans 17 amino acids. Germline V CDR1 and CDR2: KGHSY, FQNENV. The CDR3 DNA reads TGTGCCAGCAGCCGCCCCAGGGAGGGGTGGAGGAACACTGAAGCTTTCTTT. It is translated as CASSRPREGWRNTEAFF.

The chain has TRBV6-1 and TRBJ2-3, with D unresolved. Trimming pared 4 bases from V and 0 bases from J, leaving 14 bases between. This CDR3 has 16 amino acids. Looked up from germline, CDR1 is MNHNS and CDR2 is SASEGT. The CDR3 DNA reads as TGTGCCAGCAGTGCCCGAGGCTACTCTAGCACAGATACGCAGTATTTT. The encoded protein is CASSARGYSSTDTQYF.

This clone showed up just a few times. The chain carries TRBV18 and TRBJ2-4; D uncertain. Germline V gives CDR1 KGHSH, CDR2 LQKENI. CDR3 length equals 14 residues. Trimming pared 0 bases from V and 12 bases from J, leaving 15 bases between. CDR3: CASSPPSELNAQYF. DNA of the CDR3: TGTGCCAGCTCACCACCGAGTGAGCTAAACGCTCAGTACTTC. Full variable domain (outside the CDR3, taken from reference TRBV18 and TRBJ2-4): NAGVMQNPRHLVRRRGQEARLRCSPMKGHSHVYWYRQLPEEGLKFMVYLQKENIIDESGMPKERFSAEFPKEGPSILRIQQVVRGDSAAYFCASSPPSELNAQYFGAGTRLSVL.

This sequence joins TRBV19 and TRBJ2-5; maybe TRBD1 (5 bases). CDR1 and CDR2 from the germline V gene are LNHDA and SQIVND (reference sequence). V was clipped by 6 bases and J by 2 bases, with 13 bases between them. The CDR3 runs 14 residues. The chain's CDR3 is CASSPWGPQETQYF. The CDR3 nucleotides are TGTGCCAGTAGCCCGTGGGGCCCTCAAGAGACCCAGTACTTC.

The chain is built from TRBV6-4 and TRBJ1-3; the D gene is possibly TRBD1 (5 bases). Germline V gene lookup returns CDR1 MRHNA and CDR2 SNTAGT. V was cut by 4 bases and J by 4 bases, with 14 bases left in between. The CDR3 spans 15 residues. CDR3 DNA: TGTGCCAGCAGTGCCCCTTGGGGGTGGGGAAACACCATATATTTT. Its translation: CASSAPWGWGNTIYF.

This clone has just a few counts. The chain carries TRBV2 and TRBJ1-5, with 7 nucleotides matching TRBD1. Trimming removed 5 bases from V and 7 bases from J; junction bases left unmatched: 8. Germline loops: CDR1 SNHLY, CDR2 FYNNEI. The CDR3 has 14 residues. The CDR3 spells CASSYRGTNQPQHF. As DNA, the CDR3 is TGTGCCAGCAGTTACAGGGGAACGAACCAGCCCCAGCATTTT.

This sequence joins TRBV2 and TRBJ1-5; 7 bases match TRBD1. This CDR3 is 14 amino acids long. Trimming took 6 bases from V and 5 from J; bases not matched to a gene: 7. Germline lookup yields CDR1 SNHLY and CDR2 FYNNEI. Here the CDR3 DNA reads TGTGCCAGCAGCGATGGGACAGACTATCAGCCCCAGCATTTT. Translation: CASSDGTDYQPQHF. The variable domain in full, with the rest retrieved from reference TRBV2 and TRBJ1-5, is EPEVTQTPSHQVTQMGQEVILRCVPISNHLYFYWYRQILGQKVEFLVSFYNNEISEKSEIFDDQFSVERPDGSNFTLKIRSTKLEDSAMYFCASSDGTDYQPQHFGDGTRLSIL.

The chain joins TRBV29-1 to TRBJ2-3; no clear D gene. CDR1 and CDR2 (germline): SQVTM, ANQGSEA. CDR3 length equals 15 residues. V was pared by 5 bases and J by 0 bases, with 15 bases between. The CDR3 region is CSVNPSTASTDTQYF. In DNA, the CDR3 is TGCAGCGTTAATCCTTCTACGGCCAGCACAGATACGCAGTATTTT.

Only one count was recorded for this clone. This chain uses TRBV6-5 with TRBJ1-2, with TRBD1 matching over 8 bases. The CDR3 loop spans 14 amino acids. Germline CDR1 is MNHEY and CDR2 is SVGAGI. V shed 4 bases and J 3 bases; nucleotides not matched to a gene: 4. The CDR3 loop reads CASSFRQGYYGYTF. The CDR3, as DNA: TGTGCCAGCAGTTTCAGACAGGGGTACTATGGCTACACCTTC.

The rearrangement uses TRBV19 and TRBJ1-2; D ambiguous. The ends were cut back, 3 bases at V and 2 bases at J, with 4 bases in the middle. Looked up from germline, CDR1 is LNHDA and CDR2 is SQIVND (reference sequence). The length of the CDR3 is 12 residues. The DNA for the CDR3 is TGTGCCAGTAGTATCCAGAACTATGGCTACACCTTC. Residues: CASSIQNYGYTF.

The genes are TRBV5-1 and TRBJ2-7, with 10 positions matching TRBD1. The CDR3 runs 14 residues. The V gene's germline CDR1 is SGHRS and CDR2 YFSETQ. Trimming took 4 bases from V and 2 from J; bases not matched to a gene: 3. This chain's CDR3 is CASSRDRGTYEQYF. CDR3 DNA sequence: TGCGCCAGCAGCAGGGACAGGGGCACCTACGAGCAGTACTTC.

J is TRBJ2-6 and V is TRBV4-1; no reliable D call. The germline V gene encodes CDR1 MGHRA and CDR2 YSYEKL. The CDR3 runs 18 residues. Trimming shortened V by 2 bases and J by 0 bases, and 14 bases separated the two germline ends. For the CDR3, the DNA is TGCGCCAGCAGCCAATTTTCAGGAGATAGCTCTGGGGCCAACGTCCTGACTTTC. Translation gives CASSQFSGDSSGANVLTF.

V is TRBV5-1 and J is TRBJ2-3; 9 bases map to TRBD2. V lost 4 bases, J lost 5 bases, and 5 bases stayed unmatched. The CDR3 is 14 amino acids. CDR1 and CDR2 (germline): SGHRS, YFSETQ. The CDR3 coding sequence is TGCGCCAGCAGCAGCGGGGGGATGGAAGATACGCAGTATTTT. Translating gives CASSSGGMEDTQYF.

The CDR3 is CASSYSGRGDEKLFF. The DNA for the CDR3 is TGTGCCAGCAGTTACTCCGGCAGGGGAGACGAAAAACTGTTTTTT. This sequence joins TRBV6-5 and TRBJ1-4, with a possible D match to TRBD1 (6 bases). V gave up 0 bases and J gave up 8 bases, with 13 bases separating them. The germline gives CDR1 MNHEY, CDR2 SVGAGI. The CDR3 has 15 amino acids.

The chain couples TRBV4-1 to TRBJ2-7; D could derive from TRBD1 or TRBD2 (5 bases each). The V gene lost 1 base and the J gene lost 1 base, with 14 bases spanning the gap. This CDR3 has 16 amino acids. Germline CDR1 reads MGHRA; CDR2 reads YSYEKL. CDR3 DNA: TGCGCCAGCAGCCAAGGGGCCGGGACCCGTTCCTACGAGCAGTACTTC. Amino acid sequence: CASSQGAGTRSYEQYF.

This clone has only a few counts. This rearrangement joins TRBV2 to TRBJ2-2; D remains unclear. The V and J ends lost 4 bases and 7 bases respectively, with 10 bases between them. CDR3 length equals 13 residues. Germline V gene data show CDR1 as SNHLY and CDR2 as FYNNEI. The CDR3 bases are TGTGCCAGCAGTGGTCCGTCTCGCGGGGAGCTGTTTTTT. Translation: CASSGPSRGELFF. The full variable domain, rest sourced from reference TRBV2 and TRBJ2-2, is EPEVTQTPSHQVTQMGQEVILRCVPISNHLYFYWYRQILGQKVEFLVSFYNNEISEKSEIFDDQFSVERPDGSNFTLKIRSTKLEDSAMYFCASSGPSRGELFFGEGSRLTVL.